Below are 31 T cell receptor beta chains sequenced from a single sample in a study of response to subunit inactivated influenza vaccine. From the RT-PCR reads, TCRdb called clonotypes with MiXCR, one entry per CDR3 protein. The table lists roughly 700,000 distinct CDR3 sequences, about 14% of them singletons. The sequences come from PBMCs from blood, collected about 14 days before vaccination. These receptors came from a man aged 45 to 65 who received an inactivated influenza vaccine.

The chain links TRBV10-3 to TRBJ2-1; 7 bases are shared with TRBD2. Trimming took 7 bases from V and 4 from J; bases not matched to a gene: 7. The length of the CDR3 is 14 residues. Germline CDR1 and CDR2: ENHRY and SYGVKD. The CDR3 protein is CAINRGGRYNEQFF. CDR3 in DNA: TGTGCCATCAATAGGGGCGGGAGATACAATGAGCAGTTCTTC.

CDR3 DNA: TGTGCCAGCAGTTCGGACAGGGCCCCTGGAAACACCATATATTTT. Amino acids: CASSSDRAPGNTIYF. The chain combines TRBV12-3 or TRBV12-4 with TRBJ1-3; TRBD1 aligns across 8 bases. The V segment lost 4 bases and the J segment 2 bases; nucleotides outside the gene matches: 4. The length of the CDR3 is 15 residues.

This clonotype occurred a few times. This chain connects TRBV4-3 to TRBJ2-7; D not resolved. Trimming took 2 bases from V and 6 from J, leaving 11 bases between them. The CDR3 runs to 13 residues. Germline values: CDR1 LGHNA, CDR2 YSLEER. The CDR3 loop is CASSQMGLGEQYF. CDR3 bases: TGCGCCAGCAGCCAAATGGGTTTAGGCGAGCAGTACTTC.

A word on this clonotype: Compared with germline, one end of the junction differs, possibly owing to a read error. The chain is built from TRBV3-1 and TRBJ2-3, with TRBD1 as a possible D gene (6 bases). CDR1 and CDR2 from the germline V gene are LGHDT and YNNKEL (reference sequence). The CDR3 sequence is 15 residues long. DNA of the CDR3: TGTGCCACCAGCCAAGGGGCTCGAGGGGGAGATACGCAGTATTTT. The encoded protein is CATSQGARGGDTQYF.

This clonotype was counted at least ten times. This chain connects TRBV18 to TRBJ1-3; D is unclear. Germline lookup yields CDR1 KGHSH and CDR2 LQKENI. The CDR3 extends over 13 amino acids. V was trimmed by 3 bases and J by 4 bases, leaving 7 bases between them. The CDR3 DNA is TGTGCCAGCTCACCTCGGCAGGGAAACACCATATATTTT. Protein: CASSPRQGNTIYF. Drawing the rest from reference TRBV18 and TRBJ1-3, the complete variable domain is NAGVMQNPRHLVRRRGQEARLRCSPMKGHSHVYWYRQLPEEGLKFMVYLQKENIIDESGMPKERFSAEFPKEGPSILRIQQVVRGDSAAYFCASSPRQGNTIYFGEGSWLTVV.

V and J are TRBV6-2 or TRBV6-3 and TRBJ2-1; TRBD2 matches at 11 bases. V lost 6 bases and J lost 8; bases outside the gene matches: 9. The CDR3 is made up of 15 amino acids. Germline-derived CDR1 and CDR2 are MNHEY and SVGEGT. This CDR3 reads CASRTSGRTVDEQFF. Written as DNA, the CDR3 is TGTGCCAGCAGAACTAGCGGGAGAACCGTTGATGAGCAGTTCTTC.

This clonotype was recorded a few times. This sequence joins TRBV28 and TRBJ1-5, with D uncertain. Trimming stripped 2 bases from V and 5 bases from J, with 13 bases between. The length of the CDR3 is 15 residues. Germline CDR1 and CDR2: MDHEN and SYDVKM. The CDR3 protein is CASSLRFLQHQPQHF. DNA for the CDR3: TGTGCCAGCAGTTTAAGGTTTCTGCAACATCAGCCCCAGCATTTT. Based on the CDR3 plus reference TRBV28 and TRBJ1-5, the full variable domain is DVKVTQSSRYLVKRTGEKVFLECVQDMDHENMFWYRQDPGLGLRLIYFSYDVKMKEKGDIPEGYSVSREKKERFSLILESASTNQTSMYLCASSLRFLQHQPQHFGDGTRLSIL.

This clonotype was observed at least ten times. The chain is built from TRBV2 and TRBJ2-1; 11 bases line up with TRBD2. The V gene end was trimmed by 6 bases and the J gene end by 7 bases; junction bases not matched to a gene: 8. Germline-derived CDR1 and CDR2 are SNHLY and FYNNEI. CDR3 length equals 15 residues. The CDR3 region has the DNA TGTGCCAGCAGGGAAACTAGCGGGAGTTTTAATGAGCAGTTCTTC. It translates to CASRETSGSFNEQFF.

The J gene is TRBJ1-2, the V gene TRBV11-2, with 10 bases that match TRBD1. J lost 7 bases, V lost 5 bases, and 7 bases had no gene match. Germline V lookup: CDR1 SGHAT, CDR2 FQNNGV. This CDR3 spans 14 amino acids. CDR3 nucleotides: TGTGCCAGCAGCGTCCGGGACAGGGGTGGTGGCTACACCTTC. This gives the protein CASSVRDRGGGYTF.

The rearrangement joins TRBV27 to TRBJ2-1; no firm D call. Trimming left V 2 bases short and J 4 bases short, with 9 bases between. The CDR3 totals 14 residues. Germline values: CDR1 MNHEY, CDR2 SMNVEV (reference sequence). In nucleotides, the CDR3 is TGTGCCAGCAGTTTAGGGTTTCGGTACAATGAGCAGTTCTTC. This encodes CASSLGFRYNEQFF.

The chain couples TRBV20-1 to TRBJ2-5; 8 nucleotides agree with TRBD1. CDR1 is DFQATT, CDR2 SNEGSKA, per germline (reference sequence). This CDR3 region has 15 residues. Germline trimming cut 3 bases from V and 1 base from J; bases unmatched to any gene: 7. CDR3 protein: CSASGGQGLQETQYF. In DNA form, the CDR3 reads TGCAGTGCTAGTGGTGGACAGGGCCTCCAAGAGACCCAGTACTTC.

This clonotype was counted a few times. V usage is TRBV18 and J usage is TRBJ2-7, with D perhaps matching TRBD1 or TRBD2 (5 bases each). Deletions cut 4 bases from V and 7 bases from J, with 17 bases between. The CDR3 covers 14 residues. Germline assignment: CDR1 KGHSH and CDR2 LQKENI. CDR3 residues: CASSLTRDHWEQYF. The CDR3 bases are TGTGCCAGCTCACTCACCCGGGACCATTGGGAGCAGTACTTC.

The chain links TRBV4-1 to TRBJ2-1, with 12 bases aligning to TRBD2. Germline CDR1 reads MGHRA; CDR2 reads YSYEKL. This CDR3 spans 17 amino acids. V lost 2 bases to trimming and J lost 7 bases; unmatched junction nucleotides: 9. The CDR3 DNA reads TGCGCCAGCAGCCAAATCAAACCGGGACTAGCGGGTAATGAGCAGTTCTTC. Translated, it gives CASSQIKPGLAGNEQFF.

This clonotype was recorded once. This chain connects TRBV12-3 or TRBV12-4 to TRBJ2-7; D may be TRBD2 (5 bases). Deletions cut 6 bases from V and 3 bases from J, with 27 bases between. The CDR3 has 18 amino acids. In DNA, the CDR3 is TGTGCCAGCAGCACGAGGTGGGGAGCTACAAGAGGGTTCTACGAGCAGTACTTC. It specifies CASSTRWGATRGFYEQYF.

The V gene is TRBV6-2 or TRBV6-3, the J gene TRBJ2-5; D uncertain. Germline V CDR1 and CDR2: MNHEY, SVGEGT. Trimming shortened V by 11 bases and J by 2 bases, and 12 bases separated the two germline ends. CDR3 length: 12 amino acids. The CDR3 loop is CASQGGQETQYF. CDR3 nucleotides: TGTGCCTCCCAAGGTGGACAAGAGACCCAGTACTTC.

This chain uses TRBV20-1 with TRBJ2-5; 7 bases agree with TRBD2. V shed 5 bases, J shed 7 bases, and the junction held 13 bases outside the gene matches. The CDR3 length is 14 residues. The germline CDR1 and CDR2 sequences are DFQATT and SNEGSKA (reference sequence). DNA of the CDR3: TGCAGTGCTTATACCGGGACTACACTACGGACCCAGTACTTC. Its protein product is CSAYTGTTLRTQYF.

V usage is TRBV27 and J usage is TRBJ1-2; no firm D call. The CDR3 has 14 residues. CDR1 and CDR2 (germline): MNHEY, SMNVEV (reference sequence). Trimming left V 0 bases short and J 7 bases short, with 12 bases between. The CDR3 loop reads CASSLSNPGFGYTF. CDR3 nucleotide sequence: TGTGCCAGCAGTTTATCGAACCCGGGGTTTGGCTACACCTTC.

This clonotype was detected only a few times. V gene TRBV28 combines with J gene TRBJ2-1, with D perhaps TRBD2 (6 bases). CDR3 length equals 16 residues. Trimming pared 2 bases from V and 3 bases from J, leaving 14 bases between. Germline assignment: CDR1 MDHEN and CDR2 SYDVKM. DNA of the CDR3: TGTGCCAGCAGTTTAAGCGCCCTAGCGAACTACAATGAGCAGTTCTTC. Encoded protein: CASSLSALANYNEQFF.

This clonotype came up a few times. The V gene is TRBV20-1, the J gene TRBJ2-1; 11 bases align to TRBD1. In germline, CDR1 is DFQATT, CDR2 SNEGSKA (reference sequence). The CDR3 runs 14 residues. The junction had 8 bases not matched to a gene; V was cut back by 3 bases and J by 10 bases. For the CDR3, the DNA is TGCAGTGCTAGTTCCGGGACAGGGGGGTGGGAGCAGTTCTTC. It translates to CSASSGTGGWEQFF.

This clonotype was picked up a small number of times. V gene TRBV5-1 combines with J gene TRBJ2-1; 8 bases match TRBD2. V dropped 3 bases and J dropped 6; count of bases not matched to a gene: 14. The CDR3 is 17 residues long. CDR1 is SGHRS and CDR2 is YFSETQ in the germline V gene. CDR3 DNA sequence: TGCGCCAGCAGCTACTTTAGCGGGGCTCCCGGGGTCAATGAGCAGTTCTTC. Amino acid sequence: CASSYFSGAPGVNEQFF.

The gene calls are TRBV6-1 and TRBJ2-7; D uncertain. The V end lost 6 bases, the J end lost 2 bases, and 14 bases lay between the germline ends. Per the germline V gene, CDR1 is MNHNS and CDR2 is SASEGT. The CDR3 is made up of 14 amino acids. The CDR3 DNA sequence: TGTGCCAGCAGCTGGGCTCCCGAGACCTACGAGCAGTACTTC. As protein: CASSWAPETYEQYF.

CDR3 nucleotides: TGTGCCAGCAGCCTGCGTGAGGGGGTGGCGAGGAGCTATGGCTACACCTTC. Residues: CASSLREGVARSYGYTF. The chain links TRBV3-1 to TRBJ1-2, with D possibly matching TRBD1 (6 bases). V lost 4 bases, J lost 4 bases, and 22 bases lay in between. The CDR3 runs to 17 residues. CDR1 is LGHDT, CDR2 YNNKEL, per germline (reference sequence).

There are many counts of this clonotype. The chain joins TRBV7-9 to TRBJ2-7, with D unclear. This CDR3 contains 12 residues. The germline V and J ends were trimmed by 1 base and 2 bases, with 3 bases remaining between them. Germline loops: CDR1 SEHNR, CDR2 FQNEAQ (reference sequence). The CDR3 nucleotides read TGTGCCAGCAGCTTAGTGGCCTACGAGCAGTACTTC. This encodes CASSLVAYEQYF.

As for this clonotype: Germline and junction disagree at one end, which may indicate a read error. The chain joins TRBV11-3 to TRBJ2-7, with D possibly matching TRBD1 (6 bases). CDR1 SGHNT and CDR2 YENEEA come from the germline V gene. The CDR3 covers 13 residues. The CDR3 loop is CANSLGTGSQQYF. The CDR3 nucleotides read TGTGCCAACAGCCTTGGAACAGGGAGCCAGCAGTACTTC.

This clonotype was detected a few times. This chain connects TRBV7-2 to TRBJ2-2; D call uncertain. Per the germline V gene, CDR1 is SGHTA and CDR2 is FQGNSA. The V and J ends lost 1 base and 0 bases respectively, with 9 bases between them. The CDR3 sequence is 16 residues long. The CDR3 nucleotides are TGTGCCAGCAGCTTAGGGACCGGTACGAACACCGGGGAGCTGTTTTTT. Encoded protein: CASSLGTGTNTGELFF.

In this sample, this clonotype turned up a few times. This chain links TRBV7-2 with TRBJ2-1, with D perhaps TRBD2 (6 bases). Germline V lookup: CDR1 SGHTA, CDR2 FQGNSA. There are 12 residues in the CDR3. Trimming stripped 5 bases from V and 10 bases from J, with 12 bases between. CDR3 sequence (DNA): TGTGCCAGCAGCAGAACAGGACTAGAGCAGTTCTTC. Protein: CASSRTGLEQFF.

The V gene is TRBV9, the J gene TRBJ2-5; unclear D gene. The CDR3 extends over 13 amino acids. Germline V gene data show CDR1 as SGDLS and CDR2 as YYNGEE. The V end lost 3 bases, the J end lost 7 bases, and 13 bases lay between the germline ends. The chain's CDR3 is CASSADLPGTQYF. The CDR3 region has the DNA TGTGCCAGCAGCGCCGACTTACCGGGGACCCAGTACTTC.

The chain recombines TRBV20-1 with TRBJ1-4, with 9 bases lining up with TRBD1. Germline values: CDR1 DFQATT, CDR2 SNEGSKA (reference sequence). The CDR3 runs to 17 residues. After removal of 0 bases from V and 10 bases from J, the junction contained 15 bases not matched to a gene. This CDR3 reads CSARDRSKGQGTGKLFF. DNA of the CDR3: TGCAGTGCTAGAGACAGGTCCAAGGGACAGGGAACGGGAAAACTGTTTTTT.

This clonotype occurred a few times. The rearrangement joins TRBV7-8 to TRBJ1-5; 7 nucleotides line up with TRBD1. The CDR3 loop spans 16 amino acids. Germline CDR1 and CDR2: SGHVS and FQNEAQ. After removal of 4 bases from V and 0 bases from J, the junction contained 6 bases not matched to a gene. CDR3 sequence (DNA): TGTGCCAGCAGCTCAGGGACAGAGTTTAGCAATCAGCCCCAGCATTTT. Translating gives CASSSGTEFSNQPQHF.

This clonotype was counted between two and nine times. V usage is TRBV29-1 and J usage is TRBJ2-3; D not resolved. V was trimmed by 3 bases and J by 2 bases, leaving 6 bases between them. The CDR3 extends over 12 amino acids. CDR1 is SQVTM, CDR2 ANQGSEA, per germline. The CDR3 DNA reads TGCAGCGTTGACAGATACACAGATACGCAGTATTTT. This sequence encodes CSVDRYTDTQYF.

The chain employs TRBV27 and TRBJ2-3; perhaps TRBD1 as D (5 bases). V was shortened by 5 bases and J by 2 bases, with 14 bases between the two germline ends. CDR1 and CDR2 (germline): MNHEY, SMNVEV (reference sequence). The CDR3 is 15 residues long. The CDR3 coding sequence is TGTGCCAGCAGTAAGACAGCCTTTATCACAGATACGCAGTATTTT. It codes for CASSKTAFITDTQYF.